The rows below give T cell receptor beta chains drawn from one sample of a study of graft-versus-host responses after intestinal transplantation. Data came from immunoSEQ multiplex PCR; TCRdb stores just in-frame clones and leaves some out. The sample has approximately 86,000 clones, around 91% seen once; the top ten hold 0.1%. These receptors lack a known antigen. The sequenced sample was unstimulated CD4+ T cells sorted from spleen or lymph node cells, obtained before intestinal transplant. The receptors shown here come from a human donor who received an intestinal transplant. The CDR3 runs from the conserved cysteine through the conserved F or W.

TRBV5-8	13	TRBJ1-2	CASSIQGVGGYTF
TRBV7-2	17	TRBJ2-7	CASSFLSLTPLLYEQYF
TRBV6-5	15	TRBJ2-7	CASSGTGGPGSEQYF
TRBV6-5	14	TRBJ1-1	CASSYSREWSKAFF
TRBV11-2	15	TRBJ1-2	CASSPVADTDYGYTF
TRBV4-3	16	TRBJ1-2	CASSQSGVSRGYGYTF
TRBV6-6	13	TRBJ1-3	CASSRGSGNTIYF
TRBV21-1	16	TRBJ2-6	CASSKVEGSGANVLTF
TRBV7-2	15	TRBJ2-7	CASSVTGGATYEQYF
TRBV29-1	12	TRBJ1-2	CSVPQGYYGYTF
TRBV5-1	15	TRBJ2-7	CASSWGPGQNYEQYF
TRBV12-2	16	TRBJ1-4	CASLLRPGYSNEKLFF
TRBV19	13	TRBJ2-7	CASRGQGYDEQYF
TRBV6-5	15	TRBJ1-3	CASSYRPGSGNTIYF
TRBV5-4	18	TRBJ2-2	CASSRSQAGGPHTGELFF
TRBV5-1	17	TRBJ2-1	CASSLVVQGSSYNEQFF
TRBV6-1	16	TRBJ2-1	CASSEERGTPYNEQFF
TRBV6-5	15	TRBJ1-4	CASSWRGPTNEKLFF
TRBV5-6	16	TRBJ2-3	CASSLGPGDGTDTQYF
TRBV9	17	TRBJ2-1	CASSAQGQGARYNEQFF
TRBV5-8	13	TRBJ1-2	CASSLVDNYGYTF
TRBV19	14	TRBJ2-7	CASSIAGDIYEQYF
TRBV4-3	15	TRBJ2-7	CASSQEGFPPYEQYF
TRBV19	13	TRBJ1-3	CASRNELGNTIYF
TRBV11-3	17	TRBJ1-2	CASSLDPGTGVHYGYTF
TRBV29-1	15	TRBJ2-3	CSVGLAGGPADTQYF
TRBV4-3	16	TRBJ2-1	CASSPTGTRATVEQFF
TRBV6-5	15	TRBJ1-2	CTSSYTDSLRAGYTF
TRBV6-6	13	TRBJ2-7	CASSYRGSYEQYF
TRBV6-1	15	TRBJ2-1	CASRRGGDDYNEQFF
TRBV25-1	15	TRBJ1-5	CASSESIVSNQPQHF
TRBV29-1	16	TRBJ2-4	CSVVHDRGLAKNIQYF
TRBV19	15	TRBJ1-6	CASNGPGQNNSPLHF
TRBV5-1	13	TRBJ1-1	CASSFDRGTEAFF
TRBV7-2	14	TRBJ1-2	CASSLGADFYGYTF
TRBV18	16	TRBJ1-1	CASSKQAPGMNTEAFF
TRBV29-1	11	TRBJ1-2	CSADRGDGYTF